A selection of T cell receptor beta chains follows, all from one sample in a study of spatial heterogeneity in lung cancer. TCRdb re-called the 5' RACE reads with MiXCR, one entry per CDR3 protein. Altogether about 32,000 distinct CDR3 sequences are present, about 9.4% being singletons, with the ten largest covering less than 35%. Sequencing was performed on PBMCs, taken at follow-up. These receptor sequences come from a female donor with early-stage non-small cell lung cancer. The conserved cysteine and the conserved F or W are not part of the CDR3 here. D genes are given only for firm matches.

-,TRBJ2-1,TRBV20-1,SARVVDYEQF
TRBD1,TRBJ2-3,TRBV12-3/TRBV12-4,ASSRTGGTTDTQY
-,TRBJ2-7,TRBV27,ASRQSWTGSYEQY
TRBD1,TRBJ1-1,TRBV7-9,AIQFPRSSGQQSGTEAF
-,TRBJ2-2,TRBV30,AWSLGGGELF
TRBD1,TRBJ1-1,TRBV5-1,ASSLGTTGGITEAF
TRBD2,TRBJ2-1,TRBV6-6,ASSTPLATSYNEQF
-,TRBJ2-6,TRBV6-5,ASGANVLT
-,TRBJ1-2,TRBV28,ASSFGTRGGGYT
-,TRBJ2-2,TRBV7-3,ASSLSMTGELF
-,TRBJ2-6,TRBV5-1,ASSEGPGANVLT
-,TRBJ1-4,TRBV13,ASRLNGVGEKLF
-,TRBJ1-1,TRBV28,ASSRGGTAEAF
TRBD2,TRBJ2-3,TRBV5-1,ASGGLAGGPVDTQY
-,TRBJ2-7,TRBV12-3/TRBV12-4,ASSLGLEQY
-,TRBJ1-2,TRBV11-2,ASSHAGNSFYGYT
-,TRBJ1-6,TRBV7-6,ASSPGPLGSPLH
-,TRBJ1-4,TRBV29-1,SVERGEKLF
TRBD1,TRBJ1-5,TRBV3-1,ASSLTGDNQPQH
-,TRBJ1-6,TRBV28,ASSLEVRHSPLH
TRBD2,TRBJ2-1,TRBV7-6,ASSSGGIAGYNEQF
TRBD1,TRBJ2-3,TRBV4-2,ASSQVGTGERTQY
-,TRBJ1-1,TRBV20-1,SASKPTNTEAF
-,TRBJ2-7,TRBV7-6,ASSPDPIVYEQY
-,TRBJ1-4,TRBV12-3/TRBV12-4,ASSAAGPKNEKLF
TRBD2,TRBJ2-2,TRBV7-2,ASSSPGLANTGELF
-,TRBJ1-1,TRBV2,ASSETDRLMNTEAF
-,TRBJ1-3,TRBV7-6,ASSLAPDSGNTIY
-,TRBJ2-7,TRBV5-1,ASSSQISSGDEQY
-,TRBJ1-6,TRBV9,ASSTRQDSPLH
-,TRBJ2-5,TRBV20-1,SARGSWTGTQY
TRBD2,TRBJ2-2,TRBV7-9,ASSLPGGDVGELF
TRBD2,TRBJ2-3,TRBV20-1,SAQRSSGGAADTQY
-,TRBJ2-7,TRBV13,ASSFAVRSYEQY
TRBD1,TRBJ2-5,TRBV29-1,SVEDRTGGLQETQY
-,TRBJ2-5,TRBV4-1,ASSQEGSWETQY
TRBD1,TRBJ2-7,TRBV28,ASTRGGQGHNEQY
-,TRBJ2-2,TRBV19,ASRRNTGELF
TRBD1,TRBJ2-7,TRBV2,ASSPGQDTYEQY
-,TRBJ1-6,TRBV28,ASSLAQGPYSPLH
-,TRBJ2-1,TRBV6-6,ASSYAKAPGQGEQF
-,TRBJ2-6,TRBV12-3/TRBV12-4,ASSFLPQPSGANVLT
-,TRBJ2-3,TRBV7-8,ASSLVGGPADTQY
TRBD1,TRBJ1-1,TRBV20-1,SATQGGTEAF
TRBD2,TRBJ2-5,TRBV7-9,ASSSSGLAGFLETQY
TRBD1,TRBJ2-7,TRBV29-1,SVERDSSYEQY
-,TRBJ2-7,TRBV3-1,ASSHGLGTYEQY
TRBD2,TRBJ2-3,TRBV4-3,ASSQDLQRGGTDTQY
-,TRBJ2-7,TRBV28,ASSFPPGPYYEQY
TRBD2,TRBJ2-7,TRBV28,ASSSGGGGSYEQY
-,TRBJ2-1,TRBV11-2,ASSLRGGSYNEQF
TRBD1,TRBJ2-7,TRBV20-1,SARDTQGGTGEAYEQY
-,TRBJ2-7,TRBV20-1,SARGTASDYEQY
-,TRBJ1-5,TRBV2,ASSEGGSNQPQH